Below, 17 T cell receptor beta chains from the same sample are listed, as sequenced in a study of CD8+ T cells in alopecia areata. Isolated RNA was reverse transcribed into cDNA used as the sequencing template. The method was immunoSEQ multiplex PCR; TCRdb's version includes in-frame clones alone and lacks a portion of them. Counted here are about 200,000 clones, more than 50% occurring once; the ten biggest clones make up under 5%. Sequencing input: CD8+ T cells sorted from blood. The receptors were sampled from a human donor in good health.

This chain links TRBV6-6 with TRBJ2-7; TRBD1 aligns across 8 bases. CDR1 is MNHNY and CDR2 is SVGAGI in the germline V gene (reference sequence). The J segment lost 2 bases and the V segment lost 6 bases, leaving 9 bases of the junction unmatched. This CDR3 has 15 amino acids. The CDR3 is CASSPSRTGPYEQYF. The CDR3 DNA is TGTGCCAGCAGCCCCTCCCGGACAGGGCCCTACGAGCAGTACTTC.

Notes on this clone: Additional DNA sequences in this sample encode the identical CDR3. V is TRBV29-1 and J is TRBJ2-7; possibly TRBD1 for D (5 bases). The CDR3 is 12 residues long. With 3 bases removed from V and 1 base from J, the gap between germline ends came to 7 bases. Germline CDR1 and CDR2: SQVTM and ANQGSEA. Here the CDR3 reads CSVDTGSYEQYF. The DNA for the CDR3 is TGCAGCGTTGATACAGGTTCCTACGAGCAGTACTTC.

The chain uses TRBV5-1 and TRBJ2-1, with D unclear. The germline V and J ends were trimmed by 0 bases and 3 bases, with 10 bases remaining between them. The CDR3 has 15 residues. Per germline, CDR1 SGHRS and CDR2 YFSETQ. CDR3 protein: CASSLAIFSYNEQFF. CDR3 in DNA: TGCGCCAGCAGCTTGGCAATTTTCAGCTACAATGAGCAGTTCTTC.

The chain combines TRBV9 with TRBJ1-1, with 9 bases fitting TRBD1. V lost 6 bases, J lost 0 bases, and 6 bases stayed unmatched. The CDR3 covers 15 residues. The V gene's germline CDR1 is SGDLS and CDR2 YYNGEE. The CDR3 loop is CASTTGGEMNTEAFF. The CDR3 bases are TGTGCCAGCACCACAGGGGGCGAAATGAACACTGAAGCTTTCTTT.

V and J are TRBV25-1 and TRBJ2-5; the D gene is possibly TRBD1 (5 bases). Trimming took 2 bases from V and 5 from J, leaving 9 bases between them. The CDR3 spans 13 residues. Germline values: CDR1 MGHDK, CDR2 SYGVNS. The chain's CDR3 is CASSELGAETQYF. The DNA for the CDR3 is TGTGCCAGCAGTGAACTAGGGGCTGAGACCCAGTACTTC.

This clone was counted a few times. The chain uses TRBV7-9 and TRBJ2-7, with D possibly matching TRBD2 (6 bases). With 5 bases removed from V and 1 base from J, the gap between germline ends came to 12 bases. CDR1 SEHNR and CDR2 FQNEAQ come from the germline V gene (reference sequence). CDR3 length equals 14 residues. CDR3 loop: CASSIPGLSYEQYF. The CDR3 DNA reads TGTGCCAGCAGCATTCCGGGACTTTCCTACGAGCAGTACTTC.

V is TRBV6-1 and J is TRBJ1-1; a possible D gene is TRBD1 (5 bases). Trimming cost V 5 bases and J 8 bases, with 18 bases left between them. Per the germline V gene, CDR1 is MNHNS and CDR2 is SASEGT. The CDR3 is made up of 14 amino acids. CDR3 sequence: CASSSRGWAREAFF. CDR3 DNA sequence: TGTGCCAGCAGTTCCCGGGGGTGGGCCAGGGAAGCTTTCTTT.

The chain links TRBV2 to TRBJ1-1; D is uncertain. This CDR3 has 15 residues. V lost 2 bases, J lost 0 bases, and 10 bases lay in between. Per germline, CDR1 SNHLY and CDR2 FYNNEI. CDR3 coding DNA: TGTGCCAGCAGTGAAAGTCCCGGGGTGAACACTGAAGCTTTCTTT. This encodes CASSESPGVNTEAFF.

V and J are TRBV29-1 and TRBJ1-2; no clear D. Trimming pared 2 bases from V and 5 bases from J, leaving 21 bases between. The CDR3 extends over 16 amino acids. Germline CDR1 SQVTM, CDR2 ANQGSEA. CDR3 coding DNA: TGCAGCGTTGAAACGGGGAAAGTGACATCCCAATATGGCTACACCTTC. It encodes CSVETGKVTSQYGYTF. Combining the CDR3 with reference TRBV29-1 and TRBJ1-2 gives the whole variable domain SAVISQKPSRDICQRGTSLTIQCQVDSQVTMMFWYRQQPGQSLTLIATANQGSEATYESGFVIDKFPISRPNLTFSTLTVSNMSPEDSSIYLCSVETGKVTSQYGYTFGSGTRLTVV.

This chain links TRBV4-1 with TRBJ2-7; no definite D call. The ends were cut back, 1 base at V and 2 bases at J, with 6 bases in the middle. CDR1 is MGHRA, CDR2 YSYEKL, per germline. The CDR3 spans 13 residues. The CDR3 sequence is CASSQAGPYEQYF. Written as DNA, the CDR3 is TGCGCCAGCAGCCAAGCCGGCCCCTACGAGCAGTACTTC.

This rearrangement joins TRBV23-1 to TRBJ2-1; D ambiguous. TRBV23-1 is reported as an ORF; its role is uncertain. Between the trimmed V and J ends, which lost 5 bases and 4 bases, there was a span of 15 bases. This CDR3 spans 15 amino acids. The CDR3 nucleotides are TGCGCCAGCAGTGGTACTCGGGCCGTATACAATGAGCAGTTCTTC. As protein: CASSGTRAVYNEQFF.

The rearrangement links TRBV15 to TRBJ2-3; 8 nucleotides line up with TRBD1. This CDR3 is 15 amino acids long. The ends lost 0 bases at V and 3 bases at J; junction bases unmatched: 2. Per germline, CDR1 LNHNV and CDR2 YYDKDF (reference sequence). Written as DNA, the CDR3 is TGTGCCACCAGCAGAGAAGGACAGGGAACAGATACGCAGTATTTT. Encoded protein: CATSREGQGTDTQYF.

The chain is built from TRBV4-2 and TRBJ2-7; D may be TRBD1 (6 bases). Germline V gives CDR1 LGHNA, CDR2 YNFKEQ. V was shortened by 0 bases and J by 2 bases, with 17 bases between the two germline ends. The CDR3 spans 17 residues. This chain's CDR3 is CASSQDGVPGVAYEQYF. CDR3 bases: TGTGCCAGCAGCCAAGATGGGGTCCCAGGGGTAGCCTACGAGCAGTACTTC.

The CDR3 is CASSYSGTASYEQYF. For the CDR3, the DNA is TGTGCCAGCAGTTACTCGGGGACAGCCTCCTACGAGCAGTACTTC. The chain recombines TRBV6-5 with TRBJ2-7, with 7 bases identical to TRBD1. The length of the CDR3 is 15 residues. CDR1 MNHEY and CDR2 SVGAGI come from the germline V gene. V shed 0 bases, J shed 0 bases, and the junction held 2 bases outside the gene matches.

The chain recombines TRBV13 with TRBJ1-6, with 7 nucleotides matching TRBD1. V was pared by 6 bases and J by 0 bases, with 5 bases of the junction left unmatched. Germline CDR1 is PRHDT and CDR2 is FYEKMQ (reference sequence). This CDR3 has 16 amino acids. The CDR3 sequence: CASSLTGASYNSPLHF. The CDR3 DNA follows: TGTGCCAGCAGTTTAACAGGGGCCTCCTATAATTCACCCCTCCACTTT.

Only one count was recorded for this clone. The rearrangement uses TRBV5-1 and TRBJ2-5; D unclear. Germline assignment: CDR1 SGHRS and CDR2 YFSETQ. This CDR3 comprises 15 residues. Deletions cut 1 base from V and 2 bases from J, with 12 bases between. The CDR3 sequence is CASSLWVRYQETQYF. CDR3 DNA: TGCGCCAGCAGCTTGTGGGTTCGCTATCAAGAGACCCAGTACTTC.

The rearrangement links TRBV7-2 to TRBJ2-2, with a possible D match to TRBD1 (5 bases). V was cut by 5 bases and J by 4 bases, with 17 bases left in between. There are 16 residues in the CDR3. The germline V gene encodes CDR1 SGHTA and CDR2 FQGNSA. CDR3 region: CASSHGRVTGTGELFF. The CDR3 nucleotides are TGTGCCAGCAGCCATGGCAGGGTAACGGGCACCGGGGAGCTGTTTTTT.